The entry below describes one TCR beta chain. Its antigen is currently unknown. The sample originates from a study of shared clonotypes between healthy human individuals. The V and J ends lost 0 bases and 4 bases respectively, with 7 bases between them. Germline assignment: CDR1 SGHDT and CDR2 YYEEEE. The CDR3 is made up of 13 amino acids. TCRdb's table, derived via immunoSEQ multiplex PCR, lists solely in-frame clones and lacks some. This table holds more than 1 million clones, around 82% found once. General study points: Compared with clonotypes that all four donors shared, non-shared clonotypes had lower generation probabilities.

This chain links TRBV5-6 with TRBJ1-2; D is uncertain. This sequence was found in a man younger than 30 in good health. Some clones in this sample may be carry-over from other donors' samples. The sample consisted of memory CD4+ T cells from PBMCs. The sample's subset: CD45RA-negative fraction. CDR3 region: CASSLGAVYGYTF. The CDR3 bases are TGTGCCAGCAGCTTGGGGGCAGTCTATGGCTACACCTTC.